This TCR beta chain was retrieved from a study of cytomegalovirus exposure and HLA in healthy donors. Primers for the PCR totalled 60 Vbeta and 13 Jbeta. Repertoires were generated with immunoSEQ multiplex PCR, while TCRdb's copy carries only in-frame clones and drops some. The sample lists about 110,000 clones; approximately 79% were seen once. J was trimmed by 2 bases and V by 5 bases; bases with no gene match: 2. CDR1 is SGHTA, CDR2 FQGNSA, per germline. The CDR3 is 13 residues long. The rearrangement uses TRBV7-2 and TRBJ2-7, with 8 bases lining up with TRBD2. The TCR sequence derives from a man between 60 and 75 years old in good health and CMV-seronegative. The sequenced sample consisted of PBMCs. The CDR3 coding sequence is TGTGCCAGCAGCACGCGGGGGGCCTACGAGCAGTACTTC. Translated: CASSTRGAYEQYF.